The clone carrying this T cell receptor beta chain was seen at least ten times. Its antigen is still unknown. The record originates from a study of T-cell memory formation after mild COVID-19. Background on the study: Largely, the TCR clusters proved donor specific.

TCRdb used MiXCR to reprocess the 5' RACE reads, holding one entry per CDR3 protein. The sample yields around 90,000 distinct CDR3 sequences, more than 12% seen once. There are 13 residues in the CDR3. With 2 bases removed from V and 8 bases from J, the gap between germline ends came to 10 bases. CDR1 is MNHEY, CDR2 SMNVEV, per germline (reference sequence). Study observations and caveats: In second-wave clones peaking day 37, SARS-CoV-2 specificity remained unconfirmed. Pre-infection memory showed some responding clones, and this suggested that cross-reactive memory joined. Clones which contracted sat mainly in CM and EM if CD4+, and in EMRA if CD8+.

This chain joins TRBV27 and TRBJ1-5; D gene unclear. The sequencing input was PBMCs or a T cell subset sorted from them (not recorded which). The receptor's source is a man between 18 and 29 years old who had mild COVID-19 (a few samples of this study predate the infection). Cell type and time point are not known. This chain's CDR3 is CASSLGVPEPQHF. The CDR3 DNA is TGTGCCAGCAGTTTAGGTGTTCCAGAGCCCCAGCATTTT.